Listed below are T cell receptor beta chains from one sample, sequenced in a study of Ad26.COV2.S vaccination and SARS-CoV-2 variants. The protocol was immunoSEQ multiplex PCR, while the TCRdb copy is restricted to in-frame clones and leaves out a portion. The sample has some 340,000 clones, roughly 84% seen once. The sample consisted of peripheral blood, taken in a trial of Ad26.COV2.S vaccine versus placebo. The receptor source for this set is a person between 18 and 60 years old who received the Ad26.COV2.S COVID-19 vaccine or a placebo. The CDR3 runs from the conserved cysteine through the conserved F or W. The order of the fields is J gene, V gene, clone size, D gene, CDR3 protein. A D gene is named only where the DNA matches it firmly. Size is stated for part of the rows, as once, few or many counts, or as a class when the clone is expanded.

j_call: TRBJ1-1; v_call: TRBV20-1; clone_size: -; d_call: TRBD1; cdr3_aa: CSASTVWRTGGYTEAFF
j_call: TRBJ2-1; v_call: TRBV7-2; clone_size: -; d_call: -; cdr3_aa: CASARAFGAYNEQFF
j_call: TRBJ1-2; v_call: TRBV25-1; clone_size: -; d_call: -; cdr3_aa: CASSVGDSSFYGYTF
j_call: TRBJ2-1; v_call: TRBV7-2; clone_size: -; d_call: TRBD2; cdr3_aa: CASSPSGLAGVYNEQFF
j_call: TRBJ1-5; v_call: TRBV7-2; clone_size: -; d_call: -; cdr3_aa: CASSSQREQPQHF
j_call: TRBJ2-3; v_call: TRBV5-1; clone_size: -; d_call: TRBD1; cdr3_aa: CASSFGDSLGDTQYF
j_call: TRBJ2-3; v_call: TRBV7-9; clone_size: -; d_call: TRBD1; cdr3_aa: CASSPGDRESHTQYF
j_call: TRBJ2-1; v_call: TRBV7-9; clone_size: -; d_call: TRBD2; cdr3_aa: CASSRLFSGGTGEQFF
j_call: TRBJ2-7; v_call: TRBV27; clone_size: -; d_call: -; cdr3_aa: CASSSLYEQYF
j_call: TRBJ2-6; v_call: TRBV5-1; clone_size: -; d_call: -; cdr3_aa: CASSADLIGNVLTF
j_call: TRBJ2-3; v_call: TRBV5-6; clone_size: -; d_call: -; cdr3_aa: CASSLAIRSTDTQYF
j_call: TRBJ2-2; v_call: TRBV2; clone_size: -; d_call: TRBD1; cdr3_aa: CASTKTTGGTNTGELFF
j_call: TRBJ2-1; v_call: TRBV18; clone_size: -; d_call: -; cdr3_aa: CASSPRGGLNEQFF
j_call: TRBJ2-3; v_call: TRBV5-6; clone_size: once; d_call: -; cdr3_aa: CASSFRGPSTDTQYF
j_call: TRBJ2-7; v_call: TRBV2; clone_size: -; d_call: -; cdr3_aa: CASTLTGHQYF
j_call: TRBJ2-3; v_call: TRBV28; clone_size: -; d_call: TRBD2; cdr3_aa: CASSSRLAGADTDTQYF
j_call: TRBJ2-2; v_call: TRBV12-5; clone_size: -; d_call: -; cdr3_aa: CASGRSNTGELFF
j_call: TRBJ2-3; v_call: TRBV3-1/TRBV3-2; clone_size: -; d_call: -; cdr3_aa: CASSPTVSQDTQYF
j_call: TRBJ1-2; v_call: TRBV18; clone_size: -; d_call: -; cdr3_aa: CASSASGAQGYTF
j_call: TRBJ1-5; v_call: TRBV18; clone_size: -; d_call: -; cdr3_aa: CASSPLSNNQPQHF
j_call: TRBJ1-2; v_call: TRBV30; clone_size: -; d_call: TRBD1; cdr3_aa: CAATGTGIYYGYTF
j_call: TRBJ2-7; v_call: TRBV7-2; clone_size: -; d_call: TRBD2; cdr3_aa: CASSLDSGTRPYEQYF
j_call: TRBJ1-1; v_call: TRBV7-3; clone_size: once; d_call: TRBD1; cdr3_aa: CASSSKGAGTEAFF
j_call: TRBJ1-2; v_call: TRBV4-1; clone_size: -; d_call: -; cdr3_aa: CASSQRQDYGYTF
j_call: TRBJ1-1; v_call: TRBV3-1/TRBV3-2; clone_size: -; d_call: -; cdr3_aa: CASSQRAGVTEAFF
j_call: TRBJ2-7; v_call: TRBV7-9; clone_size: -; d_call: TRBD2; cdr3_aa: CASSLAHGTSGEQYF
j_call: TRBJ1-6; v_call: TRBV9; clone_size: -; d_call: TRBD1; cdr3_aa: CASSPRDRVYGSPLHF
j_call: TRBJ1-4; v_call: TRBV4-3; clone_size: -; d_call: -; cdr3_aa: CASSQEARTEEKLFF
j_call: TRBJ2-1; v_call: TRBV7-2; clone_size: -; d_call: TRBD1; cdr3_aa: CASSSIDRGNNEQFF
j_call: TRBJ1-1; v_call: TRBV3-1/TRBV3-2; clone_size: -; d_call: -; cdr3_aa: CASSQGTVAEAFF
j_call: TRBJ1-1; v_call: TRBV3-1/TRBV3-2; clone_size: -; d_call: -; cdr3_aa: CASSPLGENTEAFF
j_call: TRBJ2-2; v_call: TRBV19; clone_size: once; d_call: -; cdr3_aa: CASSTGRLGTGELFF
j_call: TRBJ1-4; v_call: TRBV2; clone_size: few; d_call: -; cdr3_aa: CASSGSEKLFF
j_call: TRBJ2-7; v_call: TRBV30; clone_size: -; d_call: TRBD1; cdr3_aa: CAWDRGLFYEQYF
j_call: TRBJ2-7; v_call: TRBV2; clone_size: -; d_call: TRBD1; cdr3_aa: CAAQGDSGGEQYF
j_call: TRBJ2-3; v_call: TRBV9; clone_size: -; d_call: TRBD2; cdr3_aa: CASSVAAGGSTDTQYF
j_call: TRBJ1-2; v_call: TRBV19; clone_size: -; d_call: -; cdr3_aa: CASSGRVNYGYTF